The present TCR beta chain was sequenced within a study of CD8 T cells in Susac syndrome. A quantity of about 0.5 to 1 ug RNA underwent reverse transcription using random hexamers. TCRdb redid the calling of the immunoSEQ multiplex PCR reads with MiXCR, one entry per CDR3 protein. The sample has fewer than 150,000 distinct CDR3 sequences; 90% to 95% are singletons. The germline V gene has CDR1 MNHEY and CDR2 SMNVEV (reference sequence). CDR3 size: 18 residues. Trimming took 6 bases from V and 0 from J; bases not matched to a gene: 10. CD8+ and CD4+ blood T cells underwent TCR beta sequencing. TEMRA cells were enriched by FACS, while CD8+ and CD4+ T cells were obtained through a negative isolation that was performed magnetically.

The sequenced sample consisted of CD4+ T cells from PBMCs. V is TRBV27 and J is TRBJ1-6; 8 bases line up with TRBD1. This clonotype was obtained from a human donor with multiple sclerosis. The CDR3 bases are TGTGCCAGCAGCGAAGGACAGGGAAGGAGCTCCTATAATTCACCCCTCCACTTT. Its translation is CASSEGQGRSSYNSPLHF.